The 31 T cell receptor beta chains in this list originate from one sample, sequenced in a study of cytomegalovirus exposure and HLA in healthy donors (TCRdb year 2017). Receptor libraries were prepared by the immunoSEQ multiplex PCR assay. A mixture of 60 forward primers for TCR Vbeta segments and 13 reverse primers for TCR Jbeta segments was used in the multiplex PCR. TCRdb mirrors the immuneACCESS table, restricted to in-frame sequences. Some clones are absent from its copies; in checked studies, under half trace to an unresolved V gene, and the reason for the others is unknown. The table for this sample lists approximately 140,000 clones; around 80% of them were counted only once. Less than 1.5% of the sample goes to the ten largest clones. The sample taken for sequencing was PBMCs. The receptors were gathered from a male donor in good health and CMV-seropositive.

The CDR3 DNA reads TGTGCCAGCAGCATAACTAGTACCTACAATGAGCAGTTCTTC. Its protein product is CASSITSTYNEQFF. This chain joins TRBV5-4 and TRBJ2-1; perhaps TRBD2 as D (5 bases). The CDR3 has 14 residues. The V and J ends lost 4 bases and 2 bases respectively, with 10 bases between them. Looked up from germline, CDR1 is SGHNT and CDR2 is YYREEE (reference sequence).

The CDR3 region has the DNA TGTGCCAGCAGTTCACCTTCCCTAGTCCTTAGGGGCCTGCAGTACTTC. This translates into CASSSPSLVLRGLQYF. The V and J genes are TRBV7-2 and TRBJ2-7; the D gene is possibly TRBD1 (5 bases). The CDR3 extends over 16 amino acids. Germline V CDR1 and CDR2: SGHTA, FQGNSA. The V end lost 6 bases, the J end lost 9 bases, and 27 bases lay between the germline ends. The full variable domain, completed using reference TRBV7-2 and TRBJ2-7, is GAGVSQSPSNKVTEKGKDVELRCDPISGHTALYWYRQSLGQGLEFLIYFQGNSAPDKSGLPSDRFSAERTGGSVSTLTIQRTQQEDSAVYLCASSSPSLVLRGLQYFGPGTRLTVT.

The CDR3 DNA is TGTGCCAGCAGCTATGAAGGGACTAGCGGGGGGACCTACAATGAGCAGTTCTTC. Translation gives CASSYEGTSGGTYNEQFF. The rearrangement uses TRBV5-6 and TRBJ2-1, with 15 bases that match TRBD2. Germline V lookup: CDR1 SGHDT, CDR2 YYEEEE. This CDR3 region has 18 residues. Losses at the gene ends were 3 bases for V and 2 bases for J; bases not matched to a gene: 6. The full variable domain, in which reference TRBV5-6 and TRBJ2-1 provide the parts outside the CDR3, is DAGVTQSPTHLIKTRGQQVTLRCSPKSGHDTVSWYQQALGQGPQFIFQYYEEEERQRGNFPDRFSGHQFPNYSSELNVNALLLGDSALYLCASSYEGTSGGTYNEQFFGPGTRLTVL.

This CDR3 reads CASSQDITSEQFF. CDR3 nucleotide sequence: TGCGCCAGCAGCCAAGATATAACTTCTGAGCAGTTCTTC. This rearrangement joins TRBV4-3 to TRBJ2-1, with no clear D. Per the germline V gene, CDR1 is LGHNA and CDR2 is YSLEER. The V gene lost 0 bases and the J gene lost 9 bases, with 9 bases spanning the gap. This CDR3 is built from 13 residues.

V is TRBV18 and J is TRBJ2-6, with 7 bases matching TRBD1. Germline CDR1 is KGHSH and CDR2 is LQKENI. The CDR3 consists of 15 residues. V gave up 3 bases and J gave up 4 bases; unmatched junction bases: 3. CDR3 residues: CASSPTGPGANVLTF. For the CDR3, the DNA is TGTGCCAGCTCACCGACAGGGCCCGGGGCCAACGTCCTGACTTTC.

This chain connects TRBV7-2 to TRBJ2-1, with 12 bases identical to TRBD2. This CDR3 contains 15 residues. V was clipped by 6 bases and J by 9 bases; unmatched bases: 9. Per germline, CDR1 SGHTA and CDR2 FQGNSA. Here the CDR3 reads CASSPTSGRHSEQFF. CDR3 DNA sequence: TGTGCCAGCAGTCCGACTAGCGGGAGACACAGTGAGCAGTTCTTC.

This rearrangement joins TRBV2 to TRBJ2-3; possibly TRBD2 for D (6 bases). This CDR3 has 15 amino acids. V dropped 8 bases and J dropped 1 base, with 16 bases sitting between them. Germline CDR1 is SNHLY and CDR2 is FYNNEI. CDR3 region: CASSGRTAGTDTQYF. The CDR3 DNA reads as TGTGCCAGCTCGGGGAGGACTGCGGGCACAGATACGCAGTATTTT.

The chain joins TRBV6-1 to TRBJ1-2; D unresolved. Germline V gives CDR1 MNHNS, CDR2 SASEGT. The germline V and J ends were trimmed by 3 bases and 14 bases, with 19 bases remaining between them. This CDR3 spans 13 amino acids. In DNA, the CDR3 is TGTGCCAGCAGTGACCCGCTCCGGCGCGGGGTAACCTTC. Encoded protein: CASSDPLRRGVTF.

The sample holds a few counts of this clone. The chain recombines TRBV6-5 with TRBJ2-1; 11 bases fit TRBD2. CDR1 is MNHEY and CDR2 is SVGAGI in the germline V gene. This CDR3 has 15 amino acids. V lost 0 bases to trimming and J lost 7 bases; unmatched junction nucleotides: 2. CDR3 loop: CASSYSTSGTNEQFF. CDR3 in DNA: TGTGCCAGCAGTTACTCGACTAGCGGGACAAATGAGCAGTTCTTC.

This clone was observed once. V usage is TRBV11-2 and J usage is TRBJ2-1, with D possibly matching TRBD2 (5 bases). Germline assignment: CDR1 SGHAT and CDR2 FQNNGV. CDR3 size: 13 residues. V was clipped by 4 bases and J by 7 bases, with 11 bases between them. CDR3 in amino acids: CASSSSPGNEQFF. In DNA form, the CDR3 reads TGTGCCAGCAGCTCCTCCCCGGGGAATGAGCAGTTCTTC.

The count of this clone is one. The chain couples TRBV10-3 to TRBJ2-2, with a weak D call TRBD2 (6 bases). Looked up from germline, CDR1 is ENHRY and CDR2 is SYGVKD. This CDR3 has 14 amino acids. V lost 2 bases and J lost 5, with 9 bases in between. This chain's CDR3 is CAISEGGGTGELFF. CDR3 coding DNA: TGTGCCATCAGTGAGGGTGGGGGGACCGGGGAGCTGTTTTTT.

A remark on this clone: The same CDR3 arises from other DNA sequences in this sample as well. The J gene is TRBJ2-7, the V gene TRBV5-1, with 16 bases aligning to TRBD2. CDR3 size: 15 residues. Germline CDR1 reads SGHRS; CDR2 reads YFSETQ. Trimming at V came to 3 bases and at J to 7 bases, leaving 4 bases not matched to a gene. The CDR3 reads CASSSPGLAGGEQYF. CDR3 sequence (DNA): TGCGCCAGCAGCTCACCGGGACTAGCGGGAGGGGAGCAGTACTTC.

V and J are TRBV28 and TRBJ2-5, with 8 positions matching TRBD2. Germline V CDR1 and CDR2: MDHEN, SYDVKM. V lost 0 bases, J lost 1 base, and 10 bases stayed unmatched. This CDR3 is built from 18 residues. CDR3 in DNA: TGTGCCAGCAGTTTATGGAGTTTAGCGGGAAACGCCCAAGAGACCCAGTACTTC. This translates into CASSLWSLAGNAQETQYF. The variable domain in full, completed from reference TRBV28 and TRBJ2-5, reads DVKVTQSSRYLVKRTGEKVFLECVQDMDHENMFWYRQDPGLGLRLIYFSYDVKMKEKGDIPEGYSVSREKKERFSLILESASTNQTSMYLCASSLWSLAGNAQETQYFGPGTRLLVL.

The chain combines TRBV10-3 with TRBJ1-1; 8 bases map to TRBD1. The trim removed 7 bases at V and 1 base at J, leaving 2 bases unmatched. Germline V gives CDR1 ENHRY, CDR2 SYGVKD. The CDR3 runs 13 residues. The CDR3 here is CAIKGQENTEAFF. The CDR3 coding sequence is TGTGCCATCAAGGGACAGGAGAACACTGAAGCTTTCTTT.

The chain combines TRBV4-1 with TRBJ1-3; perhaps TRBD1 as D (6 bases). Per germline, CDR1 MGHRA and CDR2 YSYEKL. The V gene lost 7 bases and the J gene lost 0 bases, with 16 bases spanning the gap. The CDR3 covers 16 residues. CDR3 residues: CASNPGDPYSGNTIYF. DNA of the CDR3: TGCGCCAGCAACCCAGGGGACCCTTACTCTGGAAACACCATATATTTT.

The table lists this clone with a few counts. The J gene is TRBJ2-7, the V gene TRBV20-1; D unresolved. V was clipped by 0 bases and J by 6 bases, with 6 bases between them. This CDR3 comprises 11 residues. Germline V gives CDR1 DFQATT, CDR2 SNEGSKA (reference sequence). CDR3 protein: CSARDLGEQYF. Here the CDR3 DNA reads TGCAGTGCTAGAGATCTCGGCGAGCAGTACTTC.

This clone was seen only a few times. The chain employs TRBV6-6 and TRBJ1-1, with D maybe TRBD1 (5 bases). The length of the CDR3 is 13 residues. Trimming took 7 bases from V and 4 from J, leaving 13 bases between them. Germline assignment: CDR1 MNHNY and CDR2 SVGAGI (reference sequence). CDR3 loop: CASTAGWGTEAFF. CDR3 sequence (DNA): TGTGCCAGCACCGCAGGGTGGGGCACTGAAGCTTTCTTT.

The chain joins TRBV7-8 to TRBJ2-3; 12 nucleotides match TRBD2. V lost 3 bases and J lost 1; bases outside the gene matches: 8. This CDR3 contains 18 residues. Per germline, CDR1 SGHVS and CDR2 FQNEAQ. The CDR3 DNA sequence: TGTGCCAGCAGCTTTTTTCTAGCGGGGGGGCCGGGCACAGATACGCAGTATTTT. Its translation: CASSFFLAGGPGTDTQYF.

CDR3 nucleotides: TGTGCCAGCAGCCCGACAGGGCCCGGGGAGCTGTTTTTT. Its translation is CASSPTGPGELFF. The genes are TRBV7-3 and TRBJ2-2; 7 bases agree with TRBD1. The V and J ends lost 5 bases and 6 bases, in that order; junction bases with no gene match: 3. Looked up from germline, CDR1 is SGHTA and CDR2 is FQGTGA. This CDR3 region has 13 residues.

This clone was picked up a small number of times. The CDR3 sequence: CASSPPGDSRAQYF. CDR3 nucleotide sequence: TGTGCCAGCAGCCCCCCGGGGGATTCCCGGGCCCAGTACTTC. The chain couples TRBV7-2 to TRBJ2-5; possibly TRBD2 for D (6 bases). Germline loops: CDR1 SGHTA, CDR2 FQGNSA. The CDR3 contains 14 residues. Trimming shortened V by 5 bases and J by 9 bases, and 19 bases separated the two germline ends.

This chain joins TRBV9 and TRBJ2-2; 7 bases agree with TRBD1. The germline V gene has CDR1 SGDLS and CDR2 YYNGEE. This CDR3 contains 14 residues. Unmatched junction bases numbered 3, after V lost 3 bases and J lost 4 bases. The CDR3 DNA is TGTGCCAGCAGCGACGGGACAGCCACCGGGGAGCTGTTTTTT. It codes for CASSDGTATGELFF.

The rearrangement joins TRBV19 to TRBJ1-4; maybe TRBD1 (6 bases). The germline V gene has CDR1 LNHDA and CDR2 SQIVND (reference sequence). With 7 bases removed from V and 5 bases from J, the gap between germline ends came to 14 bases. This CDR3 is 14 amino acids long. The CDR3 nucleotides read TGTGCCAGTACCCGGGACATGGGCAATGAAAAACTGTTTTTT. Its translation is CASTRDMGNEKLFF. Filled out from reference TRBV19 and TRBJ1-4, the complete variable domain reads DGGITQSPKYLFRKEGQNVTLSCEQNLNHDAMYWYRQDPGQGLRLIYYSQIVNDFQKGDIAEGYSVSREKKESFPLTVTSAQKNPTAFYLCASTRDMGNEKLFFGSGTQLSVL.

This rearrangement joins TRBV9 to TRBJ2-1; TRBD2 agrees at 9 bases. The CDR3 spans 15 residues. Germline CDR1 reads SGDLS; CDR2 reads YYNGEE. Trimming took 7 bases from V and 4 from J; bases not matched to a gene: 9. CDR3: CASARVSGGYNEQFF. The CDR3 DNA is TGTGCCAGCGCTCGGGTTAGCGGGGGATACAATGAGCAGTTCTTC. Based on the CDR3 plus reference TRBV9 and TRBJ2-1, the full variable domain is DSGVTQTPKHLITATGQRVTLRCSPRSGDLSVYWYQQSLDQGLQFLIQYYNGEERAKGNILERFSAQQFPDLHSELNLSSLELGDSALYFCASARVSGGYNEQFFGPGTRLTVL.

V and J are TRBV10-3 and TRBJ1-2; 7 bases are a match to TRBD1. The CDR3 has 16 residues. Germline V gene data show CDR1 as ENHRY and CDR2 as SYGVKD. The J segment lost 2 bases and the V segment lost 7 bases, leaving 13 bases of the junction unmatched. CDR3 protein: CAITPDRSYPNYGYTF. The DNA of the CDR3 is TGTGCCATCACCCCGGACAGGTCCTACCCAAACTATGGCTACACCTTC.

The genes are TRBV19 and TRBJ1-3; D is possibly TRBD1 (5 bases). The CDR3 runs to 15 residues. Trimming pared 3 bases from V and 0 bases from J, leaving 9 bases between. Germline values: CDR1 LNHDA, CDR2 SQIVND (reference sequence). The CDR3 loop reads CASSMRGSSGNTIYF. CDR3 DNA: TGTGCCAGTAGTATGCGGGGGAGCTCTGGAAACACCATATATTTT. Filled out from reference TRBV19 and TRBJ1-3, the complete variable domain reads DGGITQSPKYLFRKEGQNVTLSCEQNLNHDAMYWYRQDPGQGLRLIYYSQIVNDFQKGDIAEGYSVSREKKESFPLTVTSAQKNPTAFYLCASSMRGSSGNTIYFGEGSWLTVV.

CDR3 coding DNA: TGTGCCAGCAGACCAGGGGGCACCGGGGAGCTGTTTTTT. Translation gives CASRPGGTGELFF. The rearrangement joins TRBV6-4 to TRBJ2-2; 7 nucleotides agree with TRBD1. Germline CDR1 is MRHNA and CDR2 is SNTAGT. The CDR3 length is 13 residues. V lost 6 bases and J lost 4; bases outside the gene matches: 2.

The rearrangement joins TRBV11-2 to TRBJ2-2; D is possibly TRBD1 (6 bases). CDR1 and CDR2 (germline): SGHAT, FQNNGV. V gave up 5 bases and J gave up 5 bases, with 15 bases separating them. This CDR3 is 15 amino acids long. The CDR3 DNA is TGTGCCAGCAGCCAACCCGGGACACATACCGGGGAGCTGTTTTTT. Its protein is CASSQPGTHTGELFF.

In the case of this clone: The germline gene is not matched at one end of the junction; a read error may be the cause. For the CDR3, the DNA is TGTTCCAGCAGCTTAGCGACTTCCGGGACAGGGGGCTGGCAGCCCCAGCATTTT. This gives the protein CSSSLATSGTGGWQPQHF. The chain couples TRBV7-9 to TRBJ1-5; 12 positions agree with TRBD1. This CDR3 spans 18 amino acids. Germline V lookup: CDR1 SEHNR, CDR2 FQNEAQ (reference sequence).

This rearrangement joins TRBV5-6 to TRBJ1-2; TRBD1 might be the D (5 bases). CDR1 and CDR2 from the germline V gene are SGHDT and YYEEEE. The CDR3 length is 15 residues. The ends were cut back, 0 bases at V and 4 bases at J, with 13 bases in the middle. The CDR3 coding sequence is TGTGCCAGCAGCTTGGCTGGCAGGGAACTCTATGGCTACACCTTC. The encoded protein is CASSLAGRELYGYTF.

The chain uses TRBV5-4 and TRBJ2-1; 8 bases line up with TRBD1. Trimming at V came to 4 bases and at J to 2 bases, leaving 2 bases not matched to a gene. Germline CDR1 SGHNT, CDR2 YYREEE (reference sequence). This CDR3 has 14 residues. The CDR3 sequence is CASSKTGAYNEQFF. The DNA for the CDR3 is TGTGCCAGCAGCAAGACAGGGGCCTACAATGAGCAGTTCTTC. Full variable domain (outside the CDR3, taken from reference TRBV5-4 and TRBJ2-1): ETGVTQSPTHLIKTRGQQVTLRCSSQSGHNTVSWYQQALGQGPQFIFQYYREEENGRGNFPPRFSGLQFPNYSSELNVNALELDDSALYLCASSKTGAYNEQFFGPGTRLTVL.

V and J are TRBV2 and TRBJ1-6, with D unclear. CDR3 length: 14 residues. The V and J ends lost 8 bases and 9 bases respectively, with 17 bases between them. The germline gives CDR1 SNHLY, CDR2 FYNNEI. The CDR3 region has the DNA TGTGCCAGCGGGCCGACCCTTCTGGGTTCACCCCTCCACTTT. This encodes CASGPTLLGSPLHF.